A selection of T cell receptor beta chains follows, all from one sample in a study of cytotoxic CD8 clonotypes in ibrutinib-treated CLL. TCRdb keeps only in-frame clones here, not all; method: immunoSEQ multiplex PCR. The sample carries more than 200,000 clones, approximately 70% recorded once. The material was PBMCs, obtained after 12 months of ibrutinib treatment. These receptors were taken from a human donor with chronic lymphocytic leukemia. Both conserved end residues are part of each CDR3. Fields, in order: clone size, V gene, D gene, J gene, CDR3 protein, CDR3 DNA. D genes are given only for firm matches. Part of the rows lack a size; the others show once, few, many or a class for expanded clones.

clone_size: NA; v_call: TRBV28; d_call: NA; j_call: TRBJ1-2; cdr3_aa: CASSLARDYGYTF; cdr3_nt: TGTGCCAGCAGTTTAGCGCGTGACTATGGCTACACCTTC
clone_size: few; v_call: TRBV30; d_call: TRBD2; j_call: TRBJ2-1; cdr3_aa: CAGGWEGPNYNEQFF; cdr3_nt: TGTGCCGGAGGGTGGGAGGGCCCTAACTACAATGAGCAGTTCTTC
clone_size: once; v_call: TRBV9; d_call: NA; j_call: TRBJ2-5; cdr3_aa: CASSEAPRWQETQYF; cdr3_nt: TGTGCCAGCAGCGAAGCCCCTAGGTGGCAAGAGACCCAGTACTTC
clone_size: NA; v_call: TRBV5-1; d_call: NA; j_call: TRBJ2-1; cdr3_aa: CASSFNTALLNEQFF; cdr3_nt: TGCGCCAGCAGCTTTAACACCGCCCTGTTAAATGAGCAGTTCTTC
clone_size: few; v_call: TRBV9; d_call: NA; j_call: TRBJ1-6; cdr3_aa: CASGMRGAYNSPLHF; cdr3_nt: TGTGCCAGCGGGATGCGGGGGGCCTATAATTCACCCCTCCACTTT
clone_size: NA; v_call: TRBV2; d_call: NA; j_call: TRBJ1-2; cdr3_aa: CASIGTIYGYTF; cdr3_nt: TGTGCCAGCATTGGGACAATTTATGGCTACACCTTC
clone_size: NA; v_call: TRBV2; d_call: NA; j_call: TRBJ2-7; cdr3_aa: CASSGRQIGSREQYF; cdr3_nt: TGTGCCAGCAGTGGAAGACAGATAGGGTCTCGGGAGCAGTACTTC
clone_size: NA; v_call: TRBV29-1; d_call: TRBD1; j_call: TRBJ1-1; cdr3_aa: CSVEIPGTEMNTEAFF; cdr3_nt: TGCAGCGTTGAGATTCCCGGGACAGAGATGAACACTGAAGCTTTCTTT
clone_size: NA; v_call: TRBV4-1; d_call: NA; j_call: TRBJ2-1; cdr3_aa: CASSQDRQRIGEQFF; cdr3_nt: TGCGCCAGCAGCCAAGACAGACAGCGGATCGGTGAGCAGTTCTTC
clone_size: NA; v_call: TRBV27; d_call: TRBD2; j_call: TRBJ2-5; cdr3_aa: CASSRRMGEGRETQYF; cdr3_nt: TGTGCCAGCAGTAGGAGGATGGGGGAGGGGCGAGAGACCCAGTACTTC
clone_size: NA; v_call: TRBV28; d_call: NA; j_call: TRBJ1-5; cdr3_aa: CASSSQSPAGQPQHF; cdr3_nt: TGTGCCAGCAGTTCACAATCGCCGGCGGGGCAGCCCCAGCATTTT
clone_size: NA; v_call: TRBV30; d_call: NA; j_call: TRBJ1-4; cdr3_aa: CAWSSDAKGKLFF; cdr3_nt: TGTGCCTGGAGTTCGGATGCTAAGGGAAAACTGTTTTTT
clone_size: once; v_call: TRBV28; d_call: NA; j_call: TRBJ2-7; cdr3_aa: CASTPGGFYEQYF; cdr3_nt: TGTGCCAGCACCCCCGGGGGATTCTACGAGCAGTACTTC
clone_size: NA; v_call: TRBV4-1; d_call: NA; j_call: TRBJ1-2; cdr3_aa: CASSPTANYGYTF; cdr3_nt: TGCGCCAGCAGCCCGACTGCTAACTATGGCTACACCTTC
clone_size: few; v_call: TRBV5-1; d_call: NA; j_call: TRBJ2-4; cdr3_aa: CASSMDSNIQYF; cdr3_nt: TGCGCCAGCAGCATGGACAGTAACATTCAGTACTTC
clone_size: NA; v_call: TRBV15; d_call: NA; j_call: TRBJ1-1; cdr3_aa: CATSRDLARNTEAFF; cdr3_nt: TGTGCCACCAGCAGAGATCTGGCCAGGAACACTGAAGCTTTCTTT
clone_size: NA; v_call: TRBV4-1; d_call: NA; j_call: TRBJ1-2; cdr3_aa: CASSQGLGNYGYTF; cdr3_nt: TGCGCCAGCAGCCAAGGTCTTGGAAACTATGGCTACACCTTC
clone_size: few; v_call: TRBV29-1; d_call: NA; j_call: TRBJ1-2; cdr3_aa: CSVEGLNYGYTF; cdr3_nt: TGCAGCGTTGAGGGACTTAACTATGGCTACACCTTC
clone_size: few; v_call: TRBV19; d_call: TRBD1; j_call: TRBJ1-5; cdr3_aa: CASRTGTGGNQPQHF; cdr3_nt: TGTGCCAGTAGAACCGGGACAGGGGGCAATCAGCCCCAGCATTTT
clone_size: NA; v_call: TRBV25-1; d_call: TRBD2; j_call: TRBJ2-7; cdr3_aa: CASSDKLSAGVTYEQYF; cdr3_nt: TGTGCCAGCAGTGACAAGCTTTCCGCGGGAGTAACCTACGAGCAGTACTTC